The 23 T cell receptor beta chains below were found in one sample sequenced in a study of cytomegalovirus exposure and HLA in healthy donors. Vbeta (60) and Jbeta (13) primers were used in the PCR. Assay: immunoSEQ multiplex PCR; the TCRdb copy retains only in-frame clones and omits some. The sample holds under 200,000 clones, approximately 80% seen once. The material sequenced was PBMCs. The receptors stem from a middle-aged man in good health and CMV-seronegative.

The J gene is TRBJ2-7, the V gene TRBV5-1; D remains unclear. Trimming pared 3 bases from V and 1 base from J, leaving 8 bases between. Looked up from germline, CDR1 is SGHRS and CDR2 is YFSETQ. The CDR3 totals 13 residues. This CDR3 reads CASSSLGSYEQYF. The CDR3 DNA is TGCGCCAGCAGCTCCCTCGGTTCCTACGAGCAGTACTTC.

Turning to this clone: This same CDR3 is encoded by further DNA sequences in the sample. The chain couples TRBV4-3 to TRBJ2-7, with 12 bases fitting TRBD2. Germline values: CDR1 LGHNA, CDR2 YSLEER. V lost 2 bases to trimming and J lost 0 bases; unmatched junction nucleotides: 5. The CDR3 consists of 17 residues. In nucleotides, the CDR3 is TGCGCCAGCAGCCAACGACTAGCGGGGGTGAGCTCCTACGAGCAGTACTTC. It encodes CASSQRLAGVSSYEQYF.

The V gene is TRBV5-1, the J gene TRBJ2-7; D call uncertain. The V gene lost 4 bases and the J gene lost 0 bases, with 11 bases spanning the gap. The CDR3 sequence is 14 residues long. The V gene's germline CDR1 is SGHRS and CDR2 YFSETQ. The CDR3 coding sequence is TGCGCCAGCAGCATGGACGCCAGCTCCTACGAGCAGTACTTC. It yields the protein CASSMDASSYEQYF.

Here the CDR3 DNA reads TGTGCCAGCAGCTTCTATCGGGACAGGGGGTCCGAGCAGTACTTC. It is translated as CASSFYRDRGSEQYF. V and J are TRBV7-9 and TRBJ2-7; TRBD1 aligns across 11 bases. The CDR3 has 15 amino acids. J was trimmed by 6 bases and V by 3 bases; bases with no gene match: 7. CDR1 is SEHNR and CDR2 is FQNEAQ in the germline V gene (reference sequence).

This clone appeared a few times. This sequence joins TRBV27 and TRBJ1-6, with 8 positions matching TRBD1. The V segment lost 6 bases and the J segment 10 bases; nucleotides outside the gene matches: 11. Germline V gene data show CDR1 as MNHEY and CDR2 as SMNVEV (reference sequence). This CDR3 spans 15 amino acids. The CDR3 region has the DNA TGTGCCAGCAGCGGACAGGGCATCTTGGGATCACCCCTCCACTTT. Translating it yields CASSGQGILGSPLHF.

This clone was found a few times. V is TRBV6-1 and J is TRBJ2-1; D perhaps matches TRBD2 (6 bases). The CDR3 is 14 residues long. Germline assignment: CDR1 MNHNS and CDR2 SASEGT. Trimming left V 6 bases short and J 4 bases short, with 13 bases between. Here the CDR3 reads CASSPTGTYNEQFF. CDR3 DNA: TGTGCCAGCAGCCCAACCGGGACTTACAATGAGCAGTTCTTC.

The V call is TRBV10-3, the J call TRBJ2-3; D is unresolved. Trimming left V 6 bases short and J 0 bases short, with 7 bases between. Germline CDR1 and CDR2: ENHRY and SYGVKD. CDR3 length: 13 amino acids. The CDR3 DNA sequence: TGTGCCATCAGACTCACTAGCACAGATACGCAGTATTTT. Its translation: CAIRLTSTDTQYF.

This sequence joins TRBV4-3 and TRBJ1-1, with D tentatively TRBD1 (5 bases). Germline assignment: CDR1 LGHNA and CDR2 YSLEER. Trimming removed 5 bases at V and 0 bases at J, with 13 bases between. The CDR3 is made up of 15 amino acids. CDR3 protein: CASSDSGGVNTEAFF. CDR3 coding DNA: TGCGCCAGCAGCGATTCGGGAGGGGTGAACACTGAAGCTTTCTTT.

This sequence joins TRBV7-2 and TRBJ2-1; TRBD2 agrees at 8 bases. J lost 3 bases, V lost 5 bases, and 0 bases had no gene match. Looked up from germline, CDR1 is SGHTA and CDR2 is FQGNSA. CDR3 size: 13 residues. The CDR3 coding sequence is TGTGCCAGCAGCACTAGCGGCTACAATGAGCAGTTCTTC. Translated, it gives CASSTSGYNEQFF.

Worth noting for this clone: The junction does not match germline at one end; this may be a read error. J is TRBJ2-3 and V is TRBV19; 7 bases map to TRBD1. CDR3 length: 12 amino acids. Per germline, CDR1 LNHDA and CDR2 SQIVND (reference sequence). CDR3 in DNA: TGTGCCAGCAGGGACAGCATAGATACGCAGTATTTT. It is translated as CASRDSIDTQYF.

The sample holds a few counts of this clone. V and J are TRBV5-5 and TRBJ1-2; 8 positions match TRBD1. Germline V lookup: CDR1 SGHKS, CDR2 YYEKEE (reference sequence). The junction had 9 bases not matched to a gene; V was cut back by 4 bases and J by 4 bases. CDR3 length: 15 amino acids. The CDR3 DNA sequence: TGTGCCAGCAGCAGACAGGGGAGGGATAGCTATGGCTACACCTTC. Its protein is CASSRQGRDSYGYTF.

V and J are TRBV7-8 and TRBJ2-7; 8 nucleotides match TRBD1. Germline V gene sequence: CDR1 SGHVS, CDR2 FQNEAQ. The V gene end was trimmed by 2 bases and the J gene end by 6 bases; junction bases not matched to a gene: 3. The CDR3 covers 13 residues. Written as DNA, the CDR3 is TGTGCCAGCAGCTTAAAAACAGGGGGCGAGCAGTACTTC. Translated, it gives CASSLKTGGEQYF.

The DNA for the CDR3 is TGTGCCAGTAGTATAGCTGCGGACAGGGAGAGTTACACCTTC. Protein product: CASSIAADRESYTF. This chain links TRBV19 with TRBJ1-2; 8 positions match TRBD1. V gave up 1 base and J gave up 11 bases; unmatched junction bases: 9. There are 14 residues in the CDR3. CDR1 and CDR2 from the germline V gene are LNHDA and SQIVND (reference sequence).

This chain connects TRBV7-9 to TRBJ2-7; no clear D. CDR3 length: 11 residues. Deletions cut 5 bases from V and 4 bases from J, with 6 bases between. Germline values: CDR1 SEHNR, CDR2 FQNEAQ (reference sequence). The CDR3 loop is CASSKSYEQYF. CDR3 nucleotides: TGTGCCAGCAGCAAGAGTTACGAGCAGTACTTC.

This chain connects TRBV6-6 to TRBJ1-2; weak D call: TRBD1 (5 bases). The CDR3 is 12 amino acids. Germline V gene lookup returns CDR1 MNHNY and CDR2 SVGAGI (reference sequence). V lost 5 bases to trimming and J lost 8 bases, with 12 bases between them. The CDR3 coding sequence is TGTGCCAGCAGTCCCCAGGGCAGGGGCTACACCTTC. Amino acids: CASSPQGRGYTF.

CDR3 sequence (DNA): TGTGCCAGCAGGCGGTTCGGAGGGGCTTTCTTT. Its protein product is CASRRFGGAFF. This chain joins TRBV2 and TRBJ1-1, with unresolved D. Germline V gene data show CDR1 as SNHLY and CDR2 as FYNNEI. This CDR3 comprises 11 residues. Between the trimmed V and J ends, which lost 6 bases and 11 bases, there was a span of 13 bases.

The chain recombines TRBV6-5 with TRBJ2-5; 9 nucleotides line up with TRBD1. The DNA end is a closer match to TRBJ2-7, so the J assignment may be wrong. Per the germline V gene, CDR1 is MNHEY and CDR2 is SVGAGI. The CDR3 sequence is 15 residues long. The CDR3 DNA follows: TGTGCCAGCAGTTACTCGGGACAGGGCCCCTACGAGCAGTACTTC. It encodes CASSYSGQGPYEQYF.

The chain couples TRBV11-3 to TRBJ2-2; no firm D call. In germline, CDR1 is SGHNT, CDR2 YENEEA. V shed 1 base and J shed 4 bases, with 7 bases lying between them. This CDR3 is 14 amino acids long. CDR3 bases: TGTGCCAGCAGCTTAGTGTCCGGCACCGGGGAGCTGTTTTTT. It yields the protein CASSLVSGTGELFF.

The V call is TRBV7-6, the J call TRBJ1-3; unclear D gene. This CDR3 has 16 amino acids. V dropped 1 base and J dropped 4 bases, with 14 bases sitting between them. The germline CDR1 and CDR2 sequences are SGHVS and FNYEAQ. CDR3 in amino acids: CASSLDEGMAGNTIYF. The DNA for the CDR3 is TGTGCCAGCAGCTTAGATGAGGGAATGGCCGGAAACACCATATATTTT.

The chain joins TRBV27 to TRBJ2-3; D is ambiguous. V lost 0 bases to trimming and J lost 6 bases, with 7 bases between them. Germline V lookup: CDR1 MNHEY, CDR2 SMNVEV (reference sequence). This CDR3 has 13 amino acids. The CDR3 protein is CASSLSSWDTQYF. In nucleotides, the CDR3 is TGTGCCAGCAGTTTATCTAGTTGGGATACGCAGTATTTT.

V gene TRBV7-2 combines with J gene TRBJ2-5; D may be TRBD2 (6 bases). This CDR3 is built from 14 residues. In germline, CDR1 is SGHTA, CDR2 FQGNSA. V shed 5 bases and J shed 4 bases, with 14 bases lying between them. This CDR3 reads CASSTREPGETQYF. The CDR3 nucleotides are TGTGCCAGCAGCACCCGGGAGCCGGGAGAGACCCAGTACTTC.

This chain links TRBV2 with TRBJ1-5; TRBD1 matches at 7 bases. The ends lost 8 bases at V and 0 bases at J; junction bases unmatched: 10. The CDR3 contains 16 residues. Per germline, CDR1 SNHLY and CDR2 FYNNEI. The CDR3 is CASLPRQGFSNQPQHF. CDR3 DNA sequence: TGTGCCAGCCTACCGAGACAGGGTTTTAGCAATCAGCCCCAGCATTTT. Supplemented by reference TRBV2 and TRBJ1-5, the full variable domain reads EPEVTQTPSHQVTQMGQEVILRCVPISNHLYFYWYRQILGQKVEFLVSFYNNEISEKSEIFDDQFSVERPDGSNFTLKIRSTKLEDSAMYFCASLPRQGFSNQPQHFGDGTRLSIL.

The CDR3 region has the DNA TGCAGCGGTTTCGGGGGTACTAACACCGGGGAGCTGTTTTTT. It yields the protein CSGFGGTNTGELFF. V gene TRBV29-1 combines with J gene TRBJ2-2; tentative D call: TRBD2 (6 bases). Germline V gene sequence: CDR1 SQVTM, CDR2 ANQGSEA. Between the trimmed V and J ends, which lost 7 bases and 2 bases, there was a span of 14 bases. This CDR3 comprises 14 residues.